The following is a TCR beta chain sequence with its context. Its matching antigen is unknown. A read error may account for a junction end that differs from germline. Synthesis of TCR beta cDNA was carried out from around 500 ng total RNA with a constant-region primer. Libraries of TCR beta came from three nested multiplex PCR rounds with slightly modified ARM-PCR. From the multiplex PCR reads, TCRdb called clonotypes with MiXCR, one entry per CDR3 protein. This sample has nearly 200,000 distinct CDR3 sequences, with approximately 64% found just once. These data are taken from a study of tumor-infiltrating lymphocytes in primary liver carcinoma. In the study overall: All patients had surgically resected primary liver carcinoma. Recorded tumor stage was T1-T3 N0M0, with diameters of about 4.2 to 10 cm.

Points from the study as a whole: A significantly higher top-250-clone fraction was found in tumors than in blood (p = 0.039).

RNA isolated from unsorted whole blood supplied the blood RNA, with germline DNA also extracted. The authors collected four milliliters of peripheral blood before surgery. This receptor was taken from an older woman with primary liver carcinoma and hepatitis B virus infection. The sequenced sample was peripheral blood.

The DNA of the CDR3 is TGTGCCAGCAACCTCCTGGAGGACTCCACGGCCTACTACGGGCAGTACTTT. Translation: CASNLLEDSTAYYGQYF. The rearrangement links TRBV2 to TRBJ2-7; a possible D gene is TRBD2 (5 bases). The CDR3 length is 17 residues. The germline gives CDR1 SNHLY, CDR2 FYNNEI.